A selection of T cell receptor beta chains follows, all from one sample in a study of CD8 T cells in ankylosing spondylitis. TCRdb reprocessed the 5' RACE reads via MiXCR and lists one record per CDR3 protein. Here the sample spans tens of thousands of distinct CDR3 sequences, 10% being singletons. Sequencing was done on a sample of blood, either unsorted or a sorted T cell fraction (not recorded which). The receptor source for this set is a male donor with ankylosing spondylitis or in good health (not recorded which). Each CDR3 is given with its conserved first and last residue. A D gene is named only where the DNA matches it firmly. Size values are once, few and many counts, or a class for expanded clones, and some rows have none.

d_call,j_call,clone_size,v_call,cdr3_nt,cdr3_aa
TRBD1,TRBJ2-5,many,TRBV7-2,TGTGCCAGCAGCCCTGGACAGGGGGCTTGGAAGACCCAGTACTTC,CASSPGQGAWKTQYF
TRBD1,TRBJ2-5,many,TRBV5-1,TGCGCCAGCAGCCGGACAGGGAGATTTCAGGAGACCCAGTACTTC,CASSRTGRFQETQYF
-,TRBJ2-7,-,TRBV18,TGTGCCAGCTCACCAGGGACACGCACCTACGAGCAGTACTTC,CASSPGTRTYEQYF
-,TRBJ2-1,-,TRBV5-1,TGCGCCAGCAGCACGGAGGGTAGGGGGGAGCAGTTCTTC,CASSTEGRGEQFF
-,TRBJ2-5,many,TRBV28,TGTGCCAGCAGTGAAACAGGCGCCTGGGAGACCCAGTACTTC,CASSETGAWETQYF
TRBD1,TRBJ2-1,few,TRBV2,TGTGCCAGCAGAACGACAGGGAATAGTGAGTTCTTC,CASRTTGNSEFF
-,TRBJ2-7,few,TRBV6-1,TGTGCCAGCAGTGGTGGACATATTTACTACGAGCAGTACTTC,CASSGGHIYYEQYF
TRBD2,TRBJ2-1,many,TRBV20-1,TGCAGTGCTAGCGGGAGGGTTTATGAGCAGTTCTTC,CSASGRVYEQFF
-,TRBJ2-7,many,TRBV10-2,TGCGCCAGCAGTTCTTCTGGCTACGAGCAGTACTTC,CASSSSGYEQYF
TRBD2,TRBJ2-1,many,TRBV7-2,TGTGCCAGCAGCGATCGGACTAGCATGGATGAGCAGTTCTTC,CASSDRTSMDEQFF
-,TRBJ2-7,-,TRBV7-8,TGTGCCAGCAGCTTCCTCAACGCGAACCAAAACTACGAGCAGTACTTC,CASSFLNANQNYEQYF
-,TRBJ1-4,many,TRBV4-1,TGCGCCAGCAGCCAAGAGACCCAAAAACTGTTTTTT,CASSQETQKLFF
TRBD2,TRBJ2-1,-,TRBV20-1,TGCAGTGCTAGAGATCTTTTGCTAGCGGGATTACTTGAGCAGTTCTTC,CSARDLLLAGLLEQFF
-,TRBJ2-7,many,TRBV7-6,TGTGCCAGCAGCCGCGGCGGGGCTCCCTACGAGCAGTACTTC,CASSRGGAPYEQYF
-,TRBJ2-6,many,TRBV25-1,TGTGCCAGCAGTGAATATATGCCCATGGGCCGAAACTCTGGGGCCAACGTCCTGACTTTC,CASSEYMPMGRNSGANVLTF
-,TRBJ2-7,many,TRBV6-1,TGTGCCAGCAGTGAATACGGGGCCTACGAGCAGTACTTC,CASSEYGAYEQYF
-,TRBJ2-7,many,TRBV7-2,TGTGCCAGCAGCTCCCTCTCCTGGTACGAGCAGTACTTC,CASSSLSWYEQYF
TRBD1,TRBJ2-3,few,TRBV6-5,TGTGCCAGCAGATCCTCAGGGGGCCTAGATACGCAGTATTTT,CASRSSGGLDTQYF
TRBD2,TRBJ2-3,many,TRBV5-6,TGTGCCAGCTCCCTTATGGGGGGGAGCACAGATACGCAGTATTTT,CASSLMGGSTDTQYF
-,TRBJ2-2,many,TRBV7-9,TGTGCCAGCAGCCTCAGGGGGGACTACCGCCCCGGGGAGCTGTTTTTT,CASSLRGDYRPGELFF
TRBD2,TRBJ2-1,-,TRBV12-3/TRBV12-4,TGTGCCAGCAGACCACTAGCGGGAGCATCAAATGAGCAGTTCTTC,CASRPLAGASNEQFF
-,TRBJ2-7,many,TRBV11-2,TGTGCCAGCAGCTTCTATCTAGGAGAGGGCTACGAGCAGTACTTC,CASSFYLGEGYEQYF
-,TRBJ2-3,many,TRBV27,TGTGCCAGCAGTTCCGCCCGGGGCCCGAGCACAGATACGCAGTATTTT,CASSSARGPSTDTQYF
-,TRBJ1-1,-,TRBV20-1,TGCAGTGCTAGATATGGGGGGAAGAACACTGAAGCTTTCTTT,CSARYGGKNTEAFF
-,TRBJ2-3,many,TRBV5-4,TGTGCCAGCAGCTTGGTGGGGGCAGATACGCAGTATTTT,CASSLVGADTQYF
TRBD1,TRBJ1-6,many,TRBV6-5,TGTGCCAGCAGTTACTCTCTCGGGACAGGGTTAAGTTCACCCCTCCACTTT,CASSYSLGTGLSSPLHF
-,TRBJ1-1,many,TRBV15,TGTGCCACCAGCAAGTACGACCCCACGGATACTGAAGCTTTCTTT,CATSKYDPTDTEAFF
TRBD1,TRBJ2-1,many,TRBV7-8,TGTGCCAGCAGCTGGGAGACGGACAGGATTGGGGTGGAGTCCTACAATGAGCAGTTCTTC,CASSWETDRIGVESYNEQFF
-,TRBJ2-3,many,TRBV27,TGTGCCAGCAGTTTATCACTCACAGATACGCAGTATTTT,CASSLSLTDTQYF
-,TRBJ1-2,many,TRBV9,TGTGCCAGCAGCGTAGAATCGAGCCAGAGGCCAAACTATGGCTACACCTTC,CASSVESSQRPNYGYTF
-,TRBJ2-7,many,TRBV7-3,TGTGCCAGCAGCTTTTCGGGCGGGCTGGACGAGCAGTACTTC,CASSFSGGLDEQYF
-,TRBJ2-1,many,TRBV5-1,TGCGCCAGCAGCTTACCGAATTTTACTCTGGAAGCGGTTAGCTCCTACAATGAGCAGTTCTTC,CASSLPNFTLEAVSSYNEQFF
TRBD2,TRBJ2-3,many,TRBV15,TGTGCCACCAGCAGTGTCAGGGCGGGGGTCACAGATACGCAGTATTTT,CATSSVRAGVTDTQYF
TRBD2,TRBJ2-7,few,TRBV5-4,TGTGCCAGCAGCTTGGCCGTCACCGGGACTAGAAACGAGCAGTACTTC,CASSLAVTGTRNEQYF
-,TRBJ1-6,many,TRBV7-3,TGTGCCAGCAGCTTAATGGCAGGGGCCAATTCACCCCTCCACTTT,CASSLMAGANSPLHF
TRBD2,TRBJ2-1,-,TRBV12-3/TRBV12-4,TGTGCCAGCAGTCCCCCCGGACTAGCGGATGAGCAGTTCTTC,CASSPPGLADEQFF
-,TRBJ2-3,many,TRBV7-8,TGTGCCAGCAGCTTAGTAGAGGCAGGGGCCCGCCCAGATACGCAGTATTTT,CASSLVEAGARPDTQYF
-,TRBJ1-1,many,TRBV24-1,TGTGCCACCAGTGATTCGAGGTCTGAAGCTTTCTTT,CATSDSRSEAFF